This T cell receptor (beta chain) appears in the sequencing data of a study of blood T cell repertoires in COVID-19. About the study: Whether acute or convalescent, the COVID-19 samples came from the United States, Italy and Spain.

V was pared by 4 bases and J by 4 bases, with 8 bases between. The CDR3 runs to 13 residues. Germline V lookup: CDR1 SGHAT, CDR2 FQNNGV. How the authors handled the data: Nucleated cell counts were estimated from reference gene primer amplification. Clones were sequenced by immunoSEQ multiplex PCR, and TCRdb holds only the in-frame ones, with some missing. V, J and clone size are those of that table, while D and trimming were read from the DNA. The sample contains 70,000 or so clones, 75% to 85% of which appear only once. The source is a human donor in a cohort sampled during active COVID-19. The chain recombines TRBV11-2 with TRBJ1-5; D not resolved. Material: peripheral blood. The CDR3 loop reads CASSSEVNQPQHF. The CDR3 DNA follows: TGTGCCAGCAGCTCCGAGGTAAATCAGCCCCAGCATTTT.